A selection of T cell receptor beta chains follows, all from one sample in a study of TIL therapy for anti-PD-1-resistant metastatic lung cancer. Only in-frame clones appear in the TCRdb table, and some are missing; sequencing was by immunoSEQ multiplex PCR. This sample has about 6,400 clones, with about 67% found just once. The specimen was tumor tissue, collected at baseline. These receptors originate from a person aged 30 to 80 with non-small cell lung cancer. Both conserved end residues are part of each CDR3. A D gene is named only where the DNA matches it firmly. The listing skips clone size in some rows; elsewhere it reads once, few, many or a size class.

size	V	D	J	CDR3	DNA
few	TRBV29-1	TRBD2	TRBJ2-1	CSALGSGSYNEQFF	TGCAGCGCCCTTGGGAGCGGGAGTTACAATGAGCAGTTCTTC
-	TRBV12-3/TRBV12-4	-	TRBJ2-1	CASSLTNLGEQFF	TGTGCCAGCAGTCTGACTAATTTAGGTGAGCAGTTCTTC
few	TRBV6-5	-	TRBJ2-6	CASSYSKPPDVLTF	TGTGCCAGCAGTTACTCGAAACCCCCCGACGTCCTGACTTTC
-	TRBV15	-	TRBJ1-4	CATSRGRLNEKLFF	TGTGCCACCAGCAGAGGGCGGCTGAATGAAAAACTGTTTTTT
-	TRBV5-6	-	TRBJ1-4	CASSKRQVGVAKLFF	TGTGCCAGCAGCAAACGACAGGTCGGGGTGGCAAAACTGTTTTTT
-	TRBV20-1	TRBD2	TRBJ2-1	CSASSGLASRNEQFF	TGCAGTGCTAGTTCCGGACTAGCGTCTCGGAATGAGCAGTTCTTC
-	TRBV10-2	TRBD2	TRBJ2-7	CASTFGRAGGLYEQYF	TGCGCCAGCACCTTCGGGCGAGCGGGAGGTTTATACGAGCAGTACTTC
-	TRBV11-3	TRBD1	TRBJ2-7	CASSFPGQDSYEQYF	TGTGCCAGCAGCTTTCCGGGACAGGACTCCTACGAGCAGTACTTC
medium-sized	TRBV5-4	TRBD1	TRBJ1-6	CASSLGTGAGDYNSPLHF	TGTGCCAGCAGCTTAGGGACAGGGGCCGGTGACTATAATTCACCCCTCCACTTT
-	TRBV5-6	-	TRBJ2-7	CASSLGFANHEQYF	TGTGCCAGCAGCTTGGGGTTTGCGAACCACGAGCAGTACTTC
-	TRBV18	-	TRBJ2-1	CASSPGEGNEQFF	TGTGCCAGCTCACCGGGTGAGGGGAATGAGCAGTTCTTC
once	TRBV12-3/TRBV12-4	-	TRBJ2-3	CASGSTPDTQYF	TGTGCCAGCGGGTCGACTCCAGATACGCAGTATTTT
large	TRBV7-2	-	TRBJ1-3	CASSSNTGRGNTIYF	TGTGCCAGCAGCTCAAACACAGGGCGCGGAAACACCATATATTTT
few	TRBV28	-	TRBJ1-4	CASSPGDPATNEKLFF	TGTGCCAGCAGCCCCGGGGACCCTGCAACTAATGAAAAACTGTTTTTT
-	TRBV5-8	-	TRBJ1-1	CASSPGGPNTEAFF	TGTGCCAGCAGTCCCGGGGGTCCGAACACTGAAGCTTTCTTT
-	TRBV6-2/TRBV6-3	TRBD1	TRBJ2-5	CASSQTGDTETQYF	TGTGCCAGCAGTCAAACAGGGGACACGGAGACCCAGTACTTC
-	TRBV19	TRBD1	TRBJ1-6	CASSPGGQGGSPLHF	TGTGCCAGTAGCCCTGGTGGGCAGGGGGGTTCACCCCTCCACTTT
few	TRBV12-3/TRBV12-4	-	TRBJ1-5	CASSLGAGQPQHF	TGTGCCAGCAGTTTAGGGGCAGGGCAGCCCCAGCATTTT
-	TRBV27	TRBD1	TRBJ1-1	CASSDRGRGTEAFF	TGTGCCAGCAGTGACAGGGGGCGCGGCACTGAAGCTTTCTTT
-	TRBV3-1/TRBV3-2	-	TRBJ2-1	CASSEASRAEQFF	TGTGCCAGCAGCGAAGCCTCGCGCGCCGAGCAGTTCTTC